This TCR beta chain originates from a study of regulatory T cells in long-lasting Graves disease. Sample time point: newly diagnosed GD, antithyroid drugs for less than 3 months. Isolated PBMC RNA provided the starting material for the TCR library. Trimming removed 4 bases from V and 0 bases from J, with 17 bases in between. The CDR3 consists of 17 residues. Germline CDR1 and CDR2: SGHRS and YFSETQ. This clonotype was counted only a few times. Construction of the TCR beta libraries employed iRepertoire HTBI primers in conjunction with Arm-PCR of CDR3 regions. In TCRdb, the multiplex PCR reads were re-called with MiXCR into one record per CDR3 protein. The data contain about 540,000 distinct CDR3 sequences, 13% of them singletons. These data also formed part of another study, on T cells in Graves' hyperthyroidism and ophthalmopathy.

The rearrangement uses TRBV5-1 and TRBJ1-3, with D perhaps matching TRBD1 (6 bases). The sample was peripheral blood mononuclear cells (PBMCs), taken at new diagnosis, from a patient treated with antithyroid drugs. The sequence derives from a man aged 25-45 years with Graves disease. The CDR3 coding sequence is TGCGCCAGCAGCACCTCGGGACATCAGGTCTCTGGAAACACCATATATTTT. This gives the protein CASSTSGHQVSGNTIYF.